A single sample is the source of the 2 T cell receptor beta chains below, sequenced in a study of tumor-infiltrating lymphocytes in localized non-small cell lung cancer. Using immunoSEQ multiplex PCR, the repertoire was profiled, and TCRdb retains in-frame clones only, with some absent. The table lists about 11,000 clones, around 86% of them singletons. Source material: uninvolved lung tissue not adjacent to the tumor. The receptors stem from a human donor with non-small cell lung cancer.

The genes are TRBV5-1 and TRBJ1-1; D gene ambiguous. The CDR3 is 14 amino acids. Trimming left V 3 bases short and J 7 bases short, with 16 bases between. Per germline, CDR1 SGHRS and CDR2 YFSETQ. Written as DNA, the CDR3 is TGCGCCAGCAGCTGGGAGTCCTTTCGCGGTGAAGCTTTCTTT. Its protein product is CASSWESFRGEAFF.

The chain joins TRBV27 to TRBJ1-2; 8 bases fit TRBD1. J was trimmed by 2 bases and V by 5 bases; bases with no gene match: 1. Germline V gene data show CDR1 as MNHEY and CDR2 as SMNVEV (reference sequence). There are 13 residues in the CDR3. DNA for the CDR3: TGTGCCAGCAGTACAGGGGGAAACTATGGCTACACCTTC. This sequence encodes CASSTGGNYGYTF.